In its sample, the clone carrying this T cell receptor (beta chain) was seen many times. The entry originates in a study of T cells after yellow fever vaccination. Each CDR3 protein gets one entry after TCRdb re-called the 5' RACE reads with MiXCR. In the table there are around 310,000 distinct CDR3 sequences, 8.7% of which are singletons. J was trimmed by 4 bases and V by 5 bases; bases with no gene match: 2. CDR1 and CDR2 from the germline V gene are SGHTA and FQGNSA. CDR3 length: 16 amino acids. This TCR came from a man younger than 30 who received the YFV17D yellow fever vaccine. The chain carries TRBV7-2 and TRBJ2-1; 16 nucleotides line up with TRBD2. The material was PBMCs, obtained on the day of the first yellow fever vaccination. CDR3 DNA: TGTGCCAGCAGCGGGACTAGCGGGGGGGCTTACAATGAGCAGTTCTTC. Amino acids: CASSGTSGGAYNEQFF.